This TCR beta chain derives from a study of T cell repertoires in cytomegalovirus infection. Overall study context: TCR beta signatures that were public indicated CMV infection and matching HLA type. Study findings and constraints: Dominant in the ex vivo response were TCR beta clonotypes restricted by HLA-C and specific for CMV. Cumulative frequency (of public TCR beta family members) identified carriers of CMV plus the relevant HLA.

Regarding this clonotype: Its specificity is not known.

This CDR3 contains 16 residues. Trimming removed 2 bases from V and 2 bases from J, with 12 bases in between. TCRdb processed the reads anew with MiXCR; each CDR3 protein has one entry. Of about 190,000 distinct CDR3 sequences listed, more than 9% were seen once; the top ten hold about 5%. This receptor was identified in a human donor in good health (CMV status not recorded). Some clones in this sample may be carry-over from other donors' samples. The rearrangement links TRBV12-3 or TRBV12-4 to TRBJ2-2; D gene ambiguous. The sample taken for sequencing was PBMCs. The CDR3 bases are TGTGCCAGCAGTTTAACTGCGCTAGGAAACACCGGGGAGCTGTTTTTT. Its protein is CASSLTALGNTGELFF.